The rows below give T cell receptor beta chains drawn from one sample of a study of identifying expanded T cells in peripheral blood. Clones were sequenced by immunoSEQ multiplex PCR, and TCRdb holds only the in-frame ones, with some missing. Of tens of thousands of clones in the sample, about 91% were seen once. Sequenced material: blood. These receptors were obtained from a person aged 18 to 70 in good health. Both conserved end residues are part of each CDR3. Clone sizes are given selectively: once, few, many, or a class where the clone is expanded.

j_call | v_call | clone_size | cdr3_aa
TRBJ2-3 | TRBV5-1 | NA | CASSLDRTDTQYF
TRBJ2-5 | TRBV21-1 | once | CASSKDEIETQYF
TRBJ2-3 | TRBV27 | NA | CASSLLGRQFPDTQYF
TRBJ2-2 | TRBV4-2 | NA | CASSPGLSGELFF
TRBJ2-7 | TRBV15 | NA | CATSPRRISSYEQYF
TRBJ2-1 | TRBV5-5 | NA | CASTLPLAETRNEQFF
TRBJ2-7 | TRBV6-1 | NA | CASSEGQGGSYEQYF
TRBJ2-2 | TRBV5-1 | NA | CASSRDRAGTGELFF
TRBJ1-6 | TRBV5-1 | NA | CASRWGQGENSPLHF
TRBJ1-5 | TRBV2 | NA | CASRYGTENQPQHF
TRBJ1-2 | TRBV6-1 | NA | CASSEGRRSAGYTF
TRBJ2-5 | TRBV5-1 | once | CASSFGLAGSETQYF
TRBJ2-2 | TRBV10-1 | few | CASSVGGTGELFF
TRBJ2-2 | TRBV5-4 | NA | CASSIVTKTGELFF
TRBJ2-5 | TRBV6-5 | NA | CASSMGGVVQETQYF
TRBJ1-2 | TRBV6-6 | NA | CASSRDNNYGYTF
TRBJ1-5 | TRBV28 | NA | CASSLFTGGGNQPQHF
TRBJ1-5 | TRBV19 | NA | CASSIGDGNQPQHF
TRBJ2-5 | TRBV4-1 | NA | CASSQPDRVTETQYF
TRBJ2-7 | TRBV11-2 | NA | CASSLLAGGYEQYF
TRBJ2-2 | TRBV4-1 | NA | CASSQDRGYSDTGELFF
TRBJ2-3 | TRBV5-3 | NA | CARSLEGTDERTDTQYF
TRBJ2-7 | TRBV30 | NA | CAWEGRTYEQYF
TRBJ1-6 | TRBV7-2 | few | CASSLVSLVVGSPLHF
TRBJ2-3 | TRBV30 | NA | CAWTAPSAADTQYF
TRBJ1-5 | TRBV7-2 | NA | CASSPGANNQPQHF
TRBJ2-5 | TRBV5-1 | once | CASSPAALQETQYF
TRBJ2-2 | TRBV4-3 | few | CASSRERTRGLFF
TRBJ2-5 | TRBV28 | NA | CASSLAGKETQYF
TRBJ2-5 | TRBV28 | NA | CASNHRSLGTQYF
TRBJ2-2 | TRBV11-2 | once | CASSYFAGGNTGELFF
TRBJ2-5 | TRBV7-8 | NA | CASRPLAGTQETQYF
TRBJ2-7 | TRBV29-1 | NA | CSVEGQGRYEQYF
TRBJ1-5 | TRBV28 | NA | CASSPPFRVGLNQPQHF
TRBJ2-2 | TRBV7-9 | NA | CASSPPLGAGELFF
TRBJ2-6 | TRBV7-3 | NA | CASSLQAAGANVLTF
TRBJ2-1 | TRBV9 | once | CASSGTYYNEQFF
TRBJ2-1 | TRBV7-3 | NA | CASSFGGSGPNEQFF
TRBJ1-3 | TRBV5-4 | NA | CASSSAGGAYGNTIYF
TRBJ1-2 | TRBV27 | NA | CASRNDEGYTF
TRBJ2-1 | TRBV4-2 | NA | CASSPITRNEQFF
TRBJ2-7 | TRBV28 | many | CASIGTGYSNEQYF
TRBJ2-7 | TRBV11-2 | NA | CASSIGESYEQYF
TRBJ2-1 | TRBV7-9 | NA | CASSSLDGRSSYNEQFF
TRBJ2-4 | TRBV15 | NA | CATSRETLAGSWGNIQYF
TRBJ2-7 | TRBV6-1 | NA | CASMGLGEQYF
TRBJ2-1 | TRBV18 | once | CASSPWGQGSEQFF
TRBJ1-5 | TRBV19 | NA | CASTPLAPAGNQPQHF
TRBJ2-5 | TRBV28 | NA | CASSLPRAAQETQYF
TRBJ2-2 | TRBV21-1 | NA | CASSKELREGNTGELFF
TRBJ2-7 | TRBV6-5 | NA | CASSYGDRGLIQYF